The rows below give T cell receptor beta chains drawn from one sample of a study of identical twins. MiXCR was run by TCRdb on the 5' RACE reads, yielding one entry per CDR3 protein. The sample holds hundreds of thousands of distinct CDR3 sequences, roughly 6.2% seen once. Sequenced: naive T cells sorted from blood. These TCRs come from a man aged 18 to 29 in good health. Both conserved end residues are part of each CDR3. A D gene is named only where the DNA matches it firmly. Not every row has a clone size; where given, it reads once, few, many or a size class.

CSASFRRADTDTQYF,TGCAGTGCTAGTTTTCGCCGGGCCGACACAGATACGCAGTATTTT,few,TRBV20-1,NA,TRBJ2-3
CASSSTGLVSNEQYF,TGTGCCAGCAGCTCCACGGGACTAGTTTCGAACGAGCAGTACTTC,few,TRBV11-2,TRBD2,TRBJ2-7
CSASHNRAANTYEQYF,TGCAGTGCCTCGCACAATAGGGCAGCTAATACCTACGAGCAGTACTTC,few,TRBV20-1,NA,TRBJ2-7
CASSLRQQSSYNEQFF,TGTGCCAGCTCACTCCGACAGCAGAGCTCCTACAATGAGCAGTTCTTC,few,TRBV18,NA,TRBJ2-1
CSVAGLAGGLSSGANVLTF,TGCAGCGTTGCGGGACTAGCGGGAGGGCTTTCGTCTGGGGCCAACGTCCTGACTTTC,few,TRBV29-1,TRBD2,TRBJ2-6
CASSQHRAPNSPLHF,TGCGCCAGCAGCCAACACAGAGCCCCGAATTCACCCCTCCACTTT,few,TRBV4-3,NA,TRBJ1-6
CASSELGSGSPEQFF,TGTGCCAGCAGTGAACTTGGTAGCGGGAGTCCTGAGCAGTTCTTC,NA,TRBV25-1,TRBD2,TRBJ2-1
CASSWDPLRTDTQYF,TGTGCCAGCAGCTGGGACCCTTTGAGGACAGATACGCAGTATTTT,once,TRBV11-3,NA,TRBJ2-3
CASSIAGNQETQYF,TGTGCCAGTAGTATAGCTGGGAATCAAGAGACCCAGTACTTC,NA,TRBV19,NA,TRBJ2-5
CSVMSATNTEAFF,TGCAGCGTTATGTCGGCTACGAACACTGAAGCTTTCTTT,many,TRBV29-1,NA,TRBJ1-1
CASSPSARDRETQYF,TGTGCCAGCAGCCCATCAGCCCGGGACAGAGAGACCCAGTACTTC,many,TRBV7-9,TRBD1,TRBJ2-5
CASSFTGLRYGNTIYF,TGCGCCAGCAGCTTCACAGGCCTTCGGTATGGAAACACCATATATTTT,many,TRBV5-1,NA,TRBJ1-3
CATSRDPLGEAFF,TGTGCCACCAGCAGAGATCCGCTCGGGGAAGCTTTCTTT,many,TRBV15,NA,TRBJ1-1
CSARAFRGLAGETTEETQYF,TGCAGTGCTAGAGCTTTCCGCGGACTAGCGGGAGAAACGACGGAAGAGACCCAGTACTTC,NA,TRBV20-1,TRBD2,TRBJ2-5
CSVEALRDRGTDTQYF,TGCAGCGTTGAAGCTCTCCGGGACAGGGGCACAGATACGCAGTATTTT,many,TRBV29-1,TRBD1,TRBJ2-3
CASSGLAGEYEQYF,TGCGCCAGCAGCGGACTAGCGGGAGAATACGAGCAGTACTTC,many,TRBV5-1,TRBD2,TRBJ2-7
CASGGVTGETQYF,TGTGCCAGCGGGGGGGTGACCGGAGAGACCCAGTACTTC,few,TRBV6-1,TRBD2,TRBJ2-5
CATSRDWGTLNTGELFF,TGTGCCACCAGCAGAGATTGGGGGACACTGAACACCGGGGAGCTGTTTTTT,NA,TRBV15,NA,TRBJ2-2
CASSAPFGQGAFQYF,TGTGCCAGCTCCGCACCCTTCGGACAGGGGGCTTTCCAGTACTTC,few,TRBV18,TRBD1,TRBJ2-7
CASSLVGGRFSLLFF,TGTGCCAGCAGTTTAGTCGGGGGGCGTTTTTCTTTGCTGTTTTTT,few,TRBV12-3/TRBV12-4,NA,TRBJ1-4
CASTKGGAKNIQYF,TGTGCCAGCACCAAGGGGGGGGCCAAAAACATTCAGTACTTC,few,TRBV12-3/TRBV12-4,NA,TRBJ2-4
CSVPRQGSVPIQYF,TGCAGCGTTCCCAGACAGGGGTCGGTCCCCATTCAGTACTTC,NA,TRBV29-1,TRBD1,TRBJ2-4
CATSRRALGAGANVLTF,TGTGCCACCAGCAGAAGGGCCTTGGGAGCTGGGGCCAACGTCCTGACTTTC,NA,TRBV15,NA,TRBJ2-6
CSASREGRNTEAFF,TGCAGTGCTAGTCGCGAGGGAAGGAACACTGAAGCTTTCTTT,few,TRBV20-1,NA,TRBJ1-1